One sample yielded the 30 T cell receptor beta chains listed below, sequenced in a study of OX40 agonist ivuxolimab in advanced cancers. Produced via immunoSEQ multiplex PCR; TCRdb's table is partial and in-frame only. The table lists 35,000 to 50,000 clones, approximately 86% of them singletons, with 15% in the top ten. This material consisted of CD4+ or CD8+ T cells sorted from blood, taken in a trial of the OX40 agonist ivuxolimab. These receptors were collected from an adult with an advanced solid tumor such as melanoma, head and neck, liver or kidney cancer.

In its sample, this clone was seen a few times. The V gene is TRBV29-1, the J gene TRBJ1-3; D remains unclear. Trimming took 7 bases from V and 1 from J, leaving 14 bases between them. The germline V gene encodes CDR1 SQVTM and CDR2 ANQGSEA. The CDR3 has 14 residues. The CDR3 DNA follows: TGCAGCGCCCACGGAGGGATTTCTGGAAACACCATATATTTT. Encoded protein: CSAHGGISGNTIYF.

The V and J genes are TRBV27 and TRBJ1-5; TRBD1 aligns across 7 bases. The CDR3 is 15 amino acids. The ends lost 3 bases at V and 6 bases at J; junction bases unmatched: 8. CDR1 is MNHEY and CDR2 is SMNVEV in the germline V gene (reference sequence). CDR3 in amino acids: CASSFSTGAGQPQHF. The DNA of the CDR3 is TGTGCCAGCAGTTTCTCAACAGGGGCTGGTCAGCCCCAGCATTTT.

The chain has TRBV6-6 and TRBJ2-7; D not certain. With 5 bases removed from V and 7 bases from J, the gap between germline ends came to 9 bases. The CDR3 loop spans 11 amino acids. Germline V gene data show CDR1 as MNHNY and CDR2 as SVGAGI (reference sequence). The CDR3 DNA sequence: TGTGCCAGCAGTCAGACGAGGGAGCAGTACGTC. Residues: CASSQTREQYV.

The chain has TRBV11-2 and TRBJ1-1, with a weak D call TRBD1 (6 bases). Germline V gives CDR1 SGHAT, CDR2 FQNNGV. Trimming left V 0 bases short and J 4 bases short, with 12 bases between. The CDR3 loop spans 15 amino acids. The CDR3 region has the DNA TGTGCCAGCAGCTTAGATGTAGGGGGGGGCACTGAAGCTTTCTTT. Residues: CASSLDVGGGTEAFF.

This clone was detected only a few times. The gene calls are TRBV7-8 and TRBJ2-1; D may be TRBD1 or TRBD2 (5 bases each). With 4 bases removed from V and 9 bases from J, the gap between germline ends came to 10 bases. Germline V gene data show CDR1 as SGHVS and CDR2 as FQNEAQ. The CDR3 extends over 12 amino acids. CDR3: CASSYTGTEQFF. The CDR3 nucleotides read TGTGCCAGCAGCTACACGGGGACTGAGCAGTTCTTC. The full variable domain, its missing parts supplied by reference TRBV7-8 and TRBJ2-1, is GAGVSQSPRYKVAKRGQDVALRCDPISGHVSLFWYQQALGQGPEFLTYFQNEAQLDKSGLPSDRFFAERPEGSVSTLKIQRTQQEDSAVYLCASSYTGTEQFFGPGTRLTVL.

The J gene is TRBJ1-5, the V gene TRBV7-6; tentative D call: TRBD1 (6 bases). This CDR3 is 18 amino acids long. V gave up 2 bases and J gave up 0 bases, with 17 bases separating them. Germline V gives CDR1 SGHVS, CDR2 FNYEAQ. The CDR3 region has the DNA TGTGCCAGCAGCTTAACCCTGGGGGACACTAATAGCAATCAGCCCCAGCATTTT. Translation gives CASSLTLGDTNSNQPQHF.

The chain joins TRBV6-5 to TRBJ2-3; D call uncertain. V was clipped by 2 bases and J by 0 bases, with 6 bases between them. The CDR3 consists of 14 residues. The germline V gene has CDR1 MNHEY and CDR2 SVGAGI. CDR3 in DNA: TGTGCCAGCAGTTACGAGATGAGCACAGATACGCAGTATTTT. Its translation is CASSYEMSTDTQYF.

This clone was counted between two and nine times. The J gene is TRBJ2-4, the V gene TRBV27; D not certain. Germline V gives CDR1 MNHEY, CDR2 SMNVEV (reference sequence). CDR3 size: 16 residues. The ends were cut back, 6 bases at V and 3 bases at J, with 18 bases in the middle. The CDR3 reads CASSNTEYRYKNIQYF. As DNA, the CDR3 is TGTGCCAGCAGCAACACTGAATACAGATACAAAAACATTCAGTACTTC.

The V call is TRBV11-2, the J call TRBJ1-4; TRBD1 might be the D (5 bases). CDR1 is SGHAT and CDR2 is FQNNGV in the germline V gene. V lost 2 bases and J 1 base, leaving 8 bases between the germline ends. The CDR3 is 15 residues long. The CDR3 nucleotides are TGTGCCAGCAGCTTAAGGGGACTAACTAATGAAAAACTGTTTTTT. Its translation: CASSLRGLTNEKLFF.

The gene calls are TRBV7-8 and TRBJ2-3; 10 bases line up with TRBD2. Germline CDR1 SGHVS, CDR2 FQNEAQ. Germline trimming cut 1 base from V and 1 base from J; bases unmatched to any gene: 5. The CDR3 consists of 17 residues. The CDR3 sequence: CASSLEPSGRGTDTQYF. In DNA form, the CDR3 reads TGTGCCAGCAGCTTAGAGCCTAGCGGGAGAGGCACAGATACGCAGTATTTT.

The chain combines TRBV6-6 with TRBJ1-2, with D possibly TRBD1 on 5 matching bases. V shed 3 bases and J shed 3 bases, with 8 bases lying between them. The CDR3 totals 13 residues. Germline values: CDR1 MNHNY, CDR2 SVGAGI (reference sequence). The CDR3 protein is CASSYGGDYGYTF. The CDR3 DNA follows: TGTGCCAGCAGTTATGGGGGAGACTATGGCTACACCTTC.

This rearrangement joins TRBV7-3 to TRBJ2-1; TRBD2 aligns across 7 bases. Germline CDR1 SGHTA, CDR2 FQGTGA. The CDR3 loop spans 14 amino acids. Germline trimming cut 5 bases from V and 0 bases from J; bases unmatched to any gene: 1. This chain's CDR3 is CASSASGSYNEQFF. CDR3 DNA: TGTGCCAGCAGCGCTAGCGGCTCCTACAATGAGCAGTTCTTC.

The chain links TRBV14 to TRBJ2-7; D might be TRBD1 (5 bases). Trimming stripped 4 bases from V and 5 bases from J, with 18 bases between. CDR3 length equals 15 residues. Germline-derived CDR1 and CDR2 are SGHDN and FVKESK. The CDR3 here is CASSPLGQFFDEQYF. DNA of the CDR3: TGTGCCAGCAGCCCTCTCGGACAATTTTTCGACGAGCAGTACTTC.

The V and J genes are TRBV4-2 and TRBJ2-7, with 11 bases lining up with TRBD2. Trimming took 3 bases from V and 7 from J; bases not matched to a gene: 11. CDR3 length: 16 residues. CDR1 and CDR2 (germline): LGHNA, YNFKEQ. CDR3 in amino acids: CASSQRIAGGNPEQYF. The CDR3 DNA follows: TGTGCCAGCAGCCAGCGGATAGCGGGAGGGAACCCAGAGCAGTACTTC.

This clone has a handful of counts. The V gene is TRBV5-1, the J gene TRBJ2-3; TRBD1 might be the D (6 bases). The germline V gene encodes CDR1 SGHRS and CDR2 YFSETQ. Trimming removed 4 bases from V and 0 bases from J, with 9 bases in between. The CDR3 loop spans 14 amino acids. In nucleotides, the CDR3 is TGCGCCAGCAGCGATACAGGGAGCACAGATACGCAGTATTTT. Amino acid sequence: CASSDTGSTDTQYF.

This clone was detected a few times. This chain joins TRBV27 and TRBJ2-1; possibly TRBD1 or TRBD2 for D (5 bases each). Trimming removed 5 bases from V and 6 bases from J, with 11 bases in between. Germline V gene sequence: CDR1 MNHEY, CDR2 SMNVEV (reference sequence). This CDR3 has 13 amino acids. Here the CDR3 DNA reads TGTGCCAGCAGTCCGGGACCAGTCAATGAGCAGTTCTTC. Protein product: CASSPGPVNEQFF.

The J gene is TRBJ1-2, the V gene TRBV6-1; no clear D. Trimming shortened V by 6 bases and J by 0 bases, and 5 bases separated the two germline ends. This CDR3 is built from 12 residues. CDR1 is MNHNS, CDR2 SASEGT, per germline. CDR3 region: CASRVSNYGYTF. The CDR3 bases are TGTGCCAGCAGGGTCTCTAACTATGGCTACACCTTC.

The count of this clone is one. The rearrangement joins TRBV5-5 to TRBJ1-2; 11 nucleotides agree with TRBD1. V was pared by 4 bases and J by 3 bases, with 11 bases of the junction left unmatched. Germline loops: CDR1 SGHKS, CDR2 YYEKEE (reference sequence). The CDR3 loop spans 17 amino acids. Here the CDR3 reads CASSKPPGTGGYYGYTF. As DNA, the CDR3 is TGTGCCAGCAGCAAACCCCCCGGGACAGGGGGTTACTATGGCTACACCTTC. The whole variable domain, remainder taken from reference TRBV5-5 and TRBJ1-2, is DAGVTQSPTHLIKTRGQQVTLRCSPISGHKSVSWYQQVLGQGPQFIFQYYEKEERGRGNFPDRFSARQFPNYSSELNVNALLLGDSALYLCASSKPPGTGGYYGYTFGSGTRLTVV.

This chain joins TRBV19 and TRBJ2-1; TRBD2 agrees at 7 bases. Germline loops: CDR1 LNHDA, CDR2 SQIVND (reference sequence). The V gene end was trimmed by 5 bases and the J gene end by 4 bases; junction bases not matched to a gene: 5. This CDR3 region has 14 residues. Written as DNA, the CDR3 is TGTGCCAGTAGTCCGGGACTACTATACAATGAGCAGTTCTTC. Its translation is CASSPGLLYNEQFF.

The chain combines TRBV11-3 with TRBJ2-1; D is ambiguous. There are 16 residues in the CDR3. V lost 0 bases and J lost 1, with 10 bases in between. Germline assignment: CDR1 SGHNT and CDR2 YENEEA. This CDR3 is CASSLDGYRSYNEQFF. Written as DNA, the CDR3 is TGTGCCAGCAGCTTAGATGGGTATAGGTCCTACAATGAGCAGTTCTTC.

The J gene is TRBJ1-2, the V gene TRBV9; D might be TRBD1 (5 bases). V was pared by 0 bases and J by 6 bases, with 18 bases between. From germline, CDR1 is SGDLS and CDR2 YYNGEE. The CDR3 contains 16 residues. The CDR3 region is CASSVVTRVYRDGYTF. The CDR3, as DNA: TGTGCCAGCAGCGTAGTTACCAGGGTATATCGTGATGGCTACACCTTC.

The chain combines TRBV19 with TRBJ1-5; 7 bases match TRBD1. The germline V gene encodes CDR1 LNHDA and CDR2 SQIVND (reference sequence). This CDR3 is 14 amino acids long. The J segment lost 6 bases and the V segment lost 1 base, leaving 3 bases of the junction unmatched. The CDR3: CASSIGTGVQPQHF. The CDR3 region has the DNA TGTGCCAGTAGTATAGGAACAGGGGTTCAGCCCCAGCATTTT.

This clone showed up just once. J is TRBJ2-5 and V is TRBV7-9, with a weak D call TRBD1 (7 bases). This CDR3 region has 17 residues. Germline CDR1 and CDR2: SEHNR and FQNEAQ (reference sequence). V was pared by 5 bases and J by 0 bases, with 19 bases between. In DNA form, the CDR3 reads TGTGCCAGCAGCCCGACGCGGGACAGCGAGTACCAAGAGACCCAGTACTTC. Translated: CASSPTRDSEYQETQYF.

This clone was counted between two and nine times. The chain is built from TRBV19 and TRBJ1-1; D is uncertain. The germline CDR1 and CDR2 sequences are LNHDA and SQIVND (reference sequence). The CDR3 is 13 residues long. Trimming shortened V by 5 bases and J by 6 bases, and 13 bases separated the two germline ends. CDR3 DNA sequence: TGTGCCAGTAGTCTGTCAGTATCCTCTGAAGCTTTCTTT. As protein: CASSLSVSSEAFF.

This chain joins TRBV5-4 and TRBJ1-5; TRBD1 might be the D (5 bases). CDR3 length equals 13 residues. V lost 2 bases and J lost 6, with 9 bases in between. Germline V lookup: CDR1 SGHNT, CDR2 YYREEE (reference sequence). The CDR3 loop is CASSLGEGQPQHF. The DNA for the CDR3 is TGTGCCAGCAGCTTAGGGGAGGGTCAGCCCCAGCATTTT.

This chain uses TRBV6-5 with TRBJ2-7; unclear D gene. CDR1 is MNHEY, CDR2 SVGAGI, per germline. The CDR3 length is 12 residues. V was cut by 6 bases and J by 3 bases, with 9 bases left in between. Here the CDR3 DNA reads TGTGCCAGCAGCCGACCTGTCTACGAGCAGTACGTC. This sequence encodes CASSRPVYEQYV.

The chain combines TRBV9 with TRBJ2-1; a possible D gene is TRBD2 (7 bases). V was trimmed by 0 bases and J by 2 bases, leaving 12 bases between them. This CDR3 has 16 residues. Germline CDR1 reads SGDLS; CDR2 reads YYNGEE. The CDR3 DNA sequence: TGTGCCAGCAGCGTAGTCGGAGGGGGGGCCTACAATGAGCAGTTCTTC. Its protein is CASSVVGGGAYNEQFF. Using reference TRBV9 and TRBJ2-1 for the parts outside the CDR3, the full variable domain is DSGVTQTPKHLITATGQRVTLRCSPRSGDLSVYWYQQSLDQGLQFLIQYYNGEERAKGNILERFSAQQFPDLHSELNLSSLELGDSALYFCASSVVGGGAYNEQFFGPGTRLTVL.

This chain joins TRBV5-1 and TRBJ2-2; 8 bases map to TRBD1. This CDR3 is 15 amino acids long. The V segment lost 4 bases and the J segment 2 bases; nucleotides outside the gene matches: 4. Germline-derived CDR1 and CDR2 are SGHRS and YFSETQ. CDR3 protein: CASSQTGVNTGELFF. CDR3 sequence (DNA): TGCGCCAGCAGCCAGACAGGGGTTAACACCGGGGAGCTGTTTTTT.

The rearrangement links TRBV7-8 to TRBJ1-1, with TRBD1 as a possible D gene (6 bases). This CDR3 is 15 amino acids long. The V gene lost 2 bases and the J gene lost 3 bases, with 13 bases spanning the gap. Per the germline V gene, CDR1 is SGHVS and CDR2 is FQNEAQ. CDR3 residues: CASSLSTGIHTEAFF. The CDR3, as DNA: TGTGCCAGCAGCTTATCAACAGGGATTCACACTGAAGCTTTCTTT.

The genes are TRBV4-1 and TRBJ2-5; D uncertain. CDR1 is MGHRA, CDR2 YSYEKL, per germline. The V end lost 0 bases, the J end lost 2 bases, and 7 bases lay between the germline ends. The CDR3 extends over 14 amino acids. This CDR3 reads CASSQESQQETQYF. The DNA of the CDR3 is TGCGCCAGCAGCCAAGAAAGTCAGCAAGAGACCCAGTACTTC.